The 3 T cell receptor beta chains reported below all come from one sample, sequenced in a study of blood T cell repertoires in COVID-19. Only in-frame clones appear in the TCRdb table, and some are missing; sequencing was by immunoSEQ multiplex PCR. Among 150,000 to 200,000 clones listed, under 90% were seen once. The sample was PBMCs or T cells enriched from blood (not recorded which). These receptors all come from a woman aged 55-75 years who had recovered from COVID-19.

The table lists this clone with a few counts. The chain couples TRBV4-2 to TRBJ1-1; TRBD1 matches 7 bases. The germline gives CDR1 LGHNA, CDR2 YNFKEQ. Trimming cost V 0 bases and J 4 bases; bases outside gene matches: 5. The CDR3 spans 15 residues. The CDR3 DNA sequence: TGTGCCAGCAGCCAAGACAGGGGGAGTGGCACTGAAGCTTTCTTT. Its protein is CASSQDRGSGTEAFF.

The V gene is TRBV10-2, the J gene TRBJ2-7, with a tentative D call TRBD2 (5 bases). V was shortened by 8 bases and J by 7 bases, with 15 bases between the two germline ends. The germline V gene encodes CDR1 WSHSY and CDR2 SAAADI. This CDR3 is built from 12 residues. DNA of the CDR3: TGCGCCAGCTGGGCGCCGTCGGGGGAGCAGTACTTC. The encoded protein is CASWAPSGEQYF.

The chain uses TRBV19 and TRBJ1-2; 7 bases align to TRBD1. V lost 0 bases and J lost 1; bases outside the gene matches: 5. There are 16 residues in the CDR3. Germline values: CDR1 LNHDA, CDR2 SQIVND (reference sequence). The CDR3, as DNA: TGTGCCAGTAGTATAGATAACAGGGGAAATAACTATGGCTACACCTTC. Protein sequence: CASSIDNRGNNYGYTF.